A selection of T cell receptor beta chains follows, all from one sample in a study of T-cell reconstitution after alpha-beta-depleted transplantation in children. From the PCR reads, TCRdb called clonotypes with MiXCR, one entry per CDR3 protein. The sample includes about 70,000 distinct CDR3 sequences, approximately 11% of them seen just once. The material was PBMCs, obtained before TCRalphabeta/CD19-depleted stem cell transplant. These receptors all come from a boy aged 10-17 years with acute myeloid leukemia, due to receive a stem cell transplant. The CDR3 runs from the conserved cysteine through the conserved F or W. Fields, in order: V gene, J gene, CDR3 protein.

TRBV5-1,TRBJ1-2,CASSPQGSGNYGYTF
TRBV20-1,TRBJ1-1,CSAVGTVNTEAFF
TRBV12-3/TRBV12-4,TRBJ2-6,CAGLGGSPGANVLTF
TRBV4-3,TRBJ2-1,CASSQDRVAGAAEQFF
TRBV18,TRBJ1-1,CASSPPRTGQRNTEAFF
TRBV14,TRBJ2-2,CASRQAGHLNTGELFF
TRBV11-1,TRBJ1-2,CASSLPGTHYGYTF
TRBV7-2,TRBJ2-1,CASSRGLTGNEQFF
TRBV5-1,TRBJ2-2,CASSFAGQGLFGGTGELFF
TRBV4-1,TRBJ2-4,CASSQTGGAKNIQYF
TRBV12-3/TRBV12-4,TRBJ2-3,CASNPTGGGDTQYF
TRBV4-3,TRBJ2-1,CASSQPSGRYNEQFF
TRBV6-2/TRBV6-3,TRBJ1-5,CASRTDRGSPPQHF
TRBV5-5,TRBJ2-5,CASSLGPGRGGHQETQYF
TRBV11-3,TRBJ2-1,CASSSDPGQGRDEQFF
TRBV6-5,TRBJ2-1,CARRAGRNEQFF
TRBV5-1,TRBJ2-1,CASSLSGTNSYNEQFF
TRBV7-3,TRBJ1-2,CASSPQGGGANYGYTF
TRBV4-2,TRBJ1-1,CASSQVGTGLNTEAFF
TRBV6-1,TRBJ1-1,CASSSGTGVTEAFF
TRBV6-5,TRBJ1-1,CASSYLPPGAGLNTEAFF
TRBV12-3/TRBV12-4,TRBJ2-1,CASSFLGSGRAIDEQFF
TRBV7-3,TRBJ2-1,CASSSRGGRTGSNEQFF
TRBV27,TRBJ2-1,CASSSAYSGASYNEQFF
TRBV5-5,TRBJ2-1,CASSGGLAGGPNEQFF
TRBV5-1,TRBJ2-1,CASRRDFSYNEQFF
TRBV27,TRBJ1-4,CASSPFFPGEKLFF
TRBV20-1,TRBJ1-2,CSGGRGYTF
TRBV5-1,TRBJ2-2,CASRALGARTGELFF
TRBV4-1,TRBJ2-1,CASSQDAGRWPGLAGGRRDNEQFF
TRBV29-1,TRBJ2-5,CSIPQGSETQYF
TRBV29-1,TRBJ2-4,CSVEGPTTAKNIQYF
TRBV12-3/TRBV12-4,TRBJ2-1,CASSSGLAPYNEQFF
TRBV7-2,TRBJ1-5,CASSLALASQPQHF
TRBV12-3/TRBV12-4,TRBJ1-4,CASSHRVGNEKLFF
TRBV19,TRBJ1-1,CASSFTIGTGTEAFF
TRBV12-3/TRBV12-4,TRBJ1-6,CASSGRQGSYNSPLHF
TRBV6-1,TRBJ2-5,CASSPTGRGKETQYF
TRBV29-1,TRBJ1-1,CSVVGGKNTEAFF
TRBV5-1,TRBJ1-1,CASSSLQGNTEAFF
TRBV28,TRBJ2-6,CASSLTGAGANVLTF
TRBV5-1,TRBJ1-2,CASSLAGSLGYTF
TRBV27,TRBJ2-3,CASRLQGISTDTQYF
TRBV3-1,TRBJ1-4,CATGGTATTNEKLFF